This record covers a single T cell receptor (beta chain). Antigen specificity is unknown. CDR3 length: 13 amino acids. Germline V gene lookup returns CDR1 DFQATT and CDR2 SNEGSKA (reference sequence). Trimming removed 6 bases from V and 2 bases from J, with 14 bases in between. Primed by a sample-barcoded 5' primer and a J-beta primer mix, a second PCR proceeded for 7 to 11 cycles. A template-switch adaptor with 12 random nucleotides tagged each cDNA molecule. TCRdb re-analysed the 5' RACE reads in MiXCR, keeping a single row per CDR3 protein. This sample has about 1.6 million distinct CDR3 sequences, with roughly 32% found just once. These data originate in a study of blood T cells in healthy people across ages. Study outcomes and limitations: Roughly linearly, TCR beta diversity per million T cells fell as age increased.

The chain is built from TRBV20-1 and TRBJ2-7, with a tentative D call TRBD2 (5 bases). Sequences were obtained from blood. The clonotype comes from a woman aged 25-40 years in good health. The DNA for the CDR3 is TGCAGTGCGGATCGGACTGGGGCCTACGAGCAGTACTTC. It codes for CSADRTGAYEQYF.